The clone carrying this T cell receptor (beta chain) has a single count. Its target is unknown. Expressed TCRB transcripts were sequenced because the isolated RNA had all been reverse transcribed beforehand. Assay used: immunoSEQ multiplex PCR; TCRdb lists only in-frame clones, some missing. Of about 900,000 clones listed, roughly a sixth are singletons. This sample stems from a study of beta chain features in type 1 diabetes. The CDR3 is made up of 16 amino acids. V lost 2 bases and J lost 0, with 10 bases in between. Germline V gene data show CDR1 as SGHVS and CDR2 as FNYEAQ. Study results and caveats: Shorter templates may be favored by PCR, equally so in patients and controls.

A sort by CD45RO/CCR7/CD25/CD127/CD95/CD27 yielded CD4+ naive, central memory, regulatory and stem cell-like memory cells. V gene TRBV7-6 combines with J gene TRBJ2-2; D is unresolved. The receptor comes from a woman between 18 and 30 years old in good health. Sequencing input: naive CD4+ T cells from blood. DNA of the CDR3: TGTGCCAGCAGCTTACCCTATGGGGCGAACACCGGGGAGCTGTTTTTT. Amino acid sequence: CASSLPYGANTGELFF.